The sequence of this T cell receptor (beta chain) was determined in a study of beta chain features in type 1 diabetes. Findings and caveats of the study: The question left open here concerned HLA type influencing TCRB rearrangement. TCRB repertoires of naive, central memory and Treg cells appeared more similar among patients than among healthy donors. The VDJ junctions of type 1 diabetes patients carried fewer insertions and more deletions. Patients with Type 1 diabetes showed moderately but significantly shorter TCRB CDR3s in all four CD4+ subsets.

V was pared by 4 bases and J by 2 bases, with 10 bases of the junction left unmatched. The CDR3 runs 18 residues. From germline, CDR1 is MGHRA and CDR2 YSYEKL. Expressed TCRB transcripts were sequenced after all isolated RNA was converted to cDNA. Here immunoSEQ multiplex PCR was the method, and the copy in TCRdb shows in-frame clones only, minus some. Here the sample spans hundreds of thousands of clones, about an eighth being singletons. Cells sorted by CD45RO/CCR7/CD25/CD127/CD95/CD27 comprised CD4+ naive, central memory, regulatory and stem cell-like memory cells. This clone has just a few counts. Its target is not known.

Material for sequencing was naive CD4+ T cells from blood. The sequence was obtained from a man aged 18-30 years with type 1 diabetes. J is TRBJ2-4 and V is TRBV4-1; 11 nucleotides line up with TRBD2. The DNA for the CDR3 is TGCGCCAGCAGCCGCGGGTTAGCGGGAGGGGGACCCAAAAACATTCAGTACTTC. Amino acid sequence: CASSRGLAGGGPKNIQYF.